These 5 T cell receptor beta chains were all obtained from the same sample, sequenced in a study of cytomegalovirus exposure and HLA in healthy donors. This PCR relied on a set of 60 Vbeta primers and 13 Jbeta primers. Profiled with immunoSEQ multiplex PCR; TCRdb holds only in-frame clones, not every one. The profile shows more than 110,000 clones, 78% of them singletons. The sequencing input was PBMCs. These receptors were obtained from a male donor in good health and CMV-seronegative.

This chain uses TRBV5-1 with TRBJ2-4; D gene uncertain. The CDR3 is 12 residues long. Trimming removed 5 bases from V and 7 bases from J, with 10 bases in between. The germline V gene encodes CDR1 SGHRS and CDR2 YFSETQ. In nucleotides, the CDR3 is TGCGCCAGCAGGGGCTACAAGAACATTCAGTACTTC. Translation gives CASRGYKNIQYF.

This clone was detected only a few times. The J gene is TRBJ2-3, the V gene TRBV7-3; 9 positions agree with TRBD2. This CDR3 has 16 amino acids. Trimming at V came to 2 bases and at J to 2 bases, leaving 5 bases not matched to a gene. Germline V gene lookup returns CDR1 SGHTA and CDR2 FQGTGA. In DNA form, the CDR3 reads TGTGCCAGCAGCTTAGGGCTAGCGGGGTACACAGATACGCAGTATTTT. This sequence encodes CASSLGLAGYTDTQYF.

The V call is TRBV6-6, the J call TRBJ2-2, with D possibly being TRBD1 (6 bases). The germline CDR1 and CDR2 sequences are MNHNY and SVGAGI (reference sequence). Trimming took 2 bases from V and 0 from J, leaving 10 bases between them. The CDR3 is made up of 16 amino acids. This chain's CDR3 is CASSYEEGANTGELFF. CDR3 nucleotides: TGTGCCAGCAGTTACGAAGAGGGGGCGAACACCGGGGAGCTGTTTTTT.

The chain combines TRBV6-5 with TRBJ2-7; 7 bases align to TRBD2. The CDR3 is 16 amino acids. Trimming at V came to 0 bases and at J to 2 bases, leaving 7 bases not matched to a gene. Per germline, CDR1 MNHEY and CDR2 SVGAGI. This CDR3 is CASSYSSRTRAYEQYF. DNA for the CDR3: TGTGCCAGCAGTTACTCTTCCCGGACTAGAGCCTACGAGCAGTACTTC.

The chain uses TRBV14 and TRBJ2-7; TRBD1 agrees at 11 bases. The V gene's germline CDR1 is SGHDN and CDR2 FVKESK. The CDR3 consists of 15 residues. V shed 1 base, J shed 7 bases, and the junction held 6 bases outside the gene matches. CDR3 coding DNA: TGTGCCAGCAGCCAAGTGAAAGGGACAGGGGGTGAGCAGTACTTC. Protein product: CASSQVKGTGGEQYF.